This T cell receptor beta chain was captured in a study of glioma-infiltrating T cells. Study conclusions and caveats: Non-neoplastic patients had below-expected tissue-blood divergence, while all gliomas exceeded expectation. Only very few CDR3 sequences appeared in both tissue and blood.

The CDR3 spans 13 residues. Germline CDR1 reads ENHRY; CDR2 reads SYGVKD. About this clonotype: Its antigen is as yet unknown.

The iRepertoire nested amplicon-rescue multiplex PCR amplified TCR alpha and beta CDR3s from RNA. Each CDR3 protein gets one entry after TCRdb re-called the multiplex PCR reads with MiXCR. Of over 2,500 distinct CDR3 sequences in the sample, 44% were seen once. The genes are TRBV10-3 and TRBJ1-6, with a weak D call TRBD1 (5 bases). The sequenced sample consisted of glioma tissue, nonneoplastic brain tissue, or PBMCs (not recorded which). The sequence was obtained from a human donor with low-grade glioma or glioblastoma, undergoing nonglioma brain surgery, or in good health (not recorded which). CDR3 sequence reads: CASKGTYNSPLHF. The CDR3 DNA is TGTGCTTCTAAGGGGACCTATAATTCACCCCTCCACTTT.